These T cell receptor beta chains were read from a single sample in a study of cytomegalovirus exposure and HLA in healthy donors. The table came from immunoSEQ multiplex PCR; TCRdb's copy has only in-frame clones and leaves some out. The profile shows approximately 150,000 clones, almost 85% of them singletons. Sample: PBMCs. All receptors come from a man between 18 and 35 years old in good health and CMV-seropositive. Both conserved end residues are trimmed from each CDR3. Fields, in order: CDR3 protein, clone size, D gene, V gene. A D gene is named only where the DNA matches it firmly. Clone size is not always given. Where it is, it says once, few, many or a class for expanded clones.

cdr3_aa: ASSSTGLAAHNEQF
clone_size: few
d_call: TRBD2
v_call: TRBV11-2

cdr3_aa: ASSVEGLPSGELF
clone_size: -
d_call: TRBD2
v_call: TRBV9

cdr3_aa: ASTVPWGRMNTEAF
clone_size: -
d_call: -
v_call: TRBV27

cdr3_aa: ASSQSIQALSGNTIY
clone_size: -
d_call: -
v_call: TRBV4-1

cdr3_aa: ASSPKGASYEQY
clone_size: -
d_call: TRBD1
v_call: TRBV27

cdr3_aa: AISESGAFQRAF
clone_size: -
d_call: -
v_call: TRBV10-3

cdr3_aa: ASSLSTNNEQF
clone_size: -
d_call: -
v_call: TRBV27

cdr3_aa: ASSLTINEKLF
clone_size: few
d_call: -
v_call: TRBV5-1

cdr3_aa: AISEAGGEQY
clone_size: -
d_call: TRBD1
v_call: TRBV10-3

cdr3_aa: ASRDGGFYGYT
clone_size: -
d_call: -
v_call: TRBV7-9

cdr3_aa: ASFEREGTEAF
clone_size: -
d_call: -
v_call: TRBV6-1

cdr3_aa: ASSLGAQQGRYEQY
clone_size: -
d_call: -
v_call: TRBV5-1

cdr3_aa: ASSNLGLADTQY
clone_size: -
d_call: TRBD2
v_call: TRBV6-6

cdr3_aa: ASSLGQGNYGYT
clone_size: -
d_call: TRBD1
v_call: TRBV7-9

cdr3_aa: ASSLEPLREDTQY
clone_size: -
d_call: -
v_call: TRBV7-6

cdr3_aa: ASSLGSGYGTEAF
clone_size: -
d_call: -
v_call: TRBV13

cdr3_aa: ASRWGGNLYEQY
clone_size: -
d_call: TRBD2
v_call: TRBV2

cdr3_aa: ASSYQGLAGPGELF
clone_size: -
d_call: TRBD2
v_call: TRBV6-5

cdr3_aa: ASIRLAGNTDTQY
clone_size: -
d_call: TRBD2
v_call: TRBV6-6

cdr3_aa: ASTDRGTNTEAF
clone_size: once
d_call: TRBD1
v_call: TRBV6-6

cdr3_aa: ASSLGGQGSSEQY
clone_size: -
d_call: TRBD1
v_call: TRBV5-1

cdr3_aa: AWTFLGPGQGAPGELF
clone_size: few
d_call: TRBD1
v_call: TRBV30

cdr3_aa: SAWEDRDFYGYT
clone_size: -
d_call: TRBD1
v_call: TRBV29-1

cdr3_aa: ASSFRLAGTQY
clone_size: few
d_call: -
v_call: TRBV5-4

cdr3_aa: ASSLSGQEIQETQY
clone_size: -
d_call: TRBD1
v_call: TRBV28

cdr3_aa: ASSPSLAGRETQY
clone_size: -
d_call: TRBD2
v_call: TRBV5-1

cdr3_aa: ASTDLGGEQF
clone_size: -
d_call: -
v_call: TRBV6-1

cdr3_aa: ATHSSSDEQY
clone_size: few
d_call: -
v_call: TRBV28

cdr3_aa: ASSSDQGDQETQY
clone_size: -
d_call: TRBD1
v_call: TRBV5-8

cdr3_aa: ASRPMKDGSYEQY
clone_size: -
d_call: -
v_call: TRBV28

cdr3_aa: ASSPGGLNTEAF
clone_size: once
d_call: TRBD1
v_call: TRBV5-4

cdr3_aa: ASSGGPPNTGELF
clone_size: -
d_call: -
v_call: TRBV6-1

cdr3_aa: ASSVDRVYGNQPQH
clone_size: few
d_call: TRBD1
v_call: TRBV9

cdr3_aa: ASSEVRGFNQPQH
clone_size: -
d_call: TRBD1
v_call: TRBV6-1

cdr3_aa: ASSRQEGYNQPQH
clone_size: few
d_call: -
v_call: TRBV6-1

cdr3_aa: ASSAGQSSYNEQF
clone_size: -
d_call: -
v_call: TRBV5-1

cdr3_aa: ASSTTGGYRAS
clone_size: -
d_call: TRBD1
v_call: TRBV27

cdr3_aa: ASRNIAGGAYNEQF
clone_size: -
d_call: TRBD2
v_call: TRBV2

cdr3_aa: ASSLVTGDGTYGYT
clone_size: -
d_call: TRBD1
v_call: TRBV5-6

cdr3_aa: ASSGLEETQY
clone_size: -
d_call: TRBD2
v_call: TRBV7-2

cdr3_aa: ASSLLAGDETQY
clone_size: -
d_call: TRBD2
v_call: TRBV11-2

cdr3_aa: ASSLGQDYGYT
clone_size: -
d_call: -
v_call: TRBV5-6

cdr3_aa: APVDREILQETQY
clone_size: -
d_call: TRBD1
v_call: TRBV30

cdr3_aa: ASSRGQGPQH
clone_size: -
d_call: TRBD1
v_call: TRBV28

cdr3_aa: ASSLAGNQPQH
clone_size: -
d_call: -
v_call: TRBV5-4

cdr3_aa: ASSLGGPGRETQY
clone_size: once
d_call: -
v_call: TRBV7-2